This T cell receptor (beta chain) was obtained from a study of T cell repertoires in aging, cancer and after chemotherapy (dated by TCRdb to between 2019 and 2020). Regarding the study in general: Donors were distributed across six age groups ranging from 30 or younger to 70 or older, with at least three individuals included per group. In the solid tumor group, the paired samples taken before and after chemotherapy came from brain tumor (glioblastoma) patients given temozolomide-based therapy. The full dataset contained 7 million to 9.5 million TCR reads. Peripheral blood TCR beta repertoires from healthy donors and cancer patients were profiled to examine immunoaging and T cell reconstitution after chemotherapy. Alongside fewer than 100 healthy donors serving as a reference group, the cohort included roughly 220 cancer patients, of whom approximately 94 had hematological cancers and more than 120 had solid cancers. Results the study describes overall, beyond this receptor: An increase in median generation probability over the chemotherapy interval was observed in both cancer cohorts, suggesting that the repertoire was reconstituted through rebound thymic output. According to the authors, the repertoire data do not allow conclusions to be drawn about immunological memory after chemotherapy. Significantly lower blood TCR diversity and higher clonality were observed in untreated patients with hematological or solid cancers than in age-matched healthy donors. Declining TCR diversity with age in healthy donors was mainly explained by loss of richness; in cancer patients, loss of evenness also contributed.

Genomic DNA extracted from peripheral blood, rather than sorted cells or RNA, was used as the source for amplification of TCR beta rearrangements. The CDR3 numbers 15 residues from cysteine through phenylalanine. Of the read, only the CDR3 DNA is kept; its 45 bases are in frame from base 1. Cut back by 1 base and 6 bases, the V and J ends lie 15 bases apart. On this clonotype: The antigen it binds to is not known. No per-base quality is available; no much larger clone lies one base away.

Rearranged TRB sequences spanning V, D and J segments were amplified in a multiplex touch-down PCR with a mixed TRB-A/B primer pool. Illumina adapters and sample indices were attached to the amplicons in two consecutive PCR reactions using Phusion HS II polymerase. Amplicons were gel-purified using the NucleoSpin Gel and PCR Clean-up kit and were subsequently checked with Qubit and an Agilent 2100 Bioanalyzer. Sequencing of libraries was carried out on an Illumina MiSeq in 600-cycle, single-indexed, paired-end runs. The authors' analysis ran thus. MiXCR versions 2.12 and 3.0.5 were used to process the TRB sequences. A clone was defined as each unique CDR3 nucleotide sequence, and only productive sequences supported by at least two reads were kept. Shannon diversity, evenness, clonality (one minus evenness), and alpha-parameterized diversity profiles from alpha 0 to 5 were included as repertoire metrics. The IGoR algorithm was used to compute generation probabilities of clones in paired pre- and post-chemotherapy samples. The raw public data were reprocessed by TCRdb itself: fastp quality trimming at Q25, MiXCR clonotype calling, in-frame beta chains only. A single entry per CDR3 protein holds the most common genes and DNA from its merged rows. These V and J calls are TCRdb output, not the study's own analysis. The sample table records 4,000 or so distinct CDR3 sequences; about 25% of these occur just once. About 15% of the sample comes from the top ten.

The clonotype was recovered from a human donor with a solid tumor. Sequencing input: blood. This sequence uses TRBV12-3 or TRBV12-4 and TRBJ1-2, with TRBD1 perhaps the D gene, on 6 matching bases. This receptor carries the CDR3 CASSLGSARGDGYTF. The DNA is TGTGCCAGCAGTTTAGGGTCGGCGAGGGGGGATGGCTACACCTTC.